This T cell receptor (beta chain) is drawn from a study of T cells in Graves' hyperthyroidism and ophthalmopathy. The CDR3 length is 14 residues. Remarks on this clonotype: This may be a read error, as it is one base from a much larger clone.

Regions amplified from RNA transcripts were the TCR beta CDR3 regions. TCR CDR3 regions were first amplified by RT-PCR with HTBI primers. TCRdb called the multiplex PCR reads again in MiXCR, with one record for every CDR3 protein. The sample records 700,000 to 950,000 distinct CDR3 sequences, about a third being singletons. This chain connects TRBV12-3 or TRBV12-4 to TRBJ1-2, with D unresolved. This clonotype was sampled from a woman in her thirties or forties with Graves' hyperthyroidism. Sequencing was done on a sample of blood. The CDR3 loop is CASSPATVNYGHTF. The CDR3 DNA reads as TGTGCCAGCAGTCCAGCCACTGTTAACTATGGCCACACCTTC.